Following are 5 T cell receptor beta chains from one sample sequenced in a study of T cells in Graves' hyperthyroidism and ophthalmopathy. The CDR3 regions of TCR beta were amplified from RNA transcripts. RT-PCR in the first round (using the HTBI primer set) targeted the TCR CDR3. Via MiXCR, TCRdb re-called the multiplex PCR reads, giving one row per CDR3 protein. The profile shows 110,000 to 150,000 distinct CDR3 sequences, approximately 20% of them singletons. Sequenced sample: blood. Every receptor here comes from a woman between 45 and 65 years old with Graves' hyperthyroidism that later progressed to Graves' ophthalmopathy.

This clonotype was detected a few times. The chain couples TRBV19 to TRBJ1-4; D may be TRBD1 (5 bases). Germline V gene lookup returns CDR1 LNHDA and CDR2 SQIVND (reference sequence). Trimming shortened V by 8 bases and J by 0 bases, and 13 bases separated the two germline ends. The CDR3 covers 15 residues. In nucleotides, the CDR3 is TGTGCCAGTCAGGGCCTCCATGCAACTAATGAAAAACTGTTTTTT. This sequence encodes CASQGLHATNEKLFF.

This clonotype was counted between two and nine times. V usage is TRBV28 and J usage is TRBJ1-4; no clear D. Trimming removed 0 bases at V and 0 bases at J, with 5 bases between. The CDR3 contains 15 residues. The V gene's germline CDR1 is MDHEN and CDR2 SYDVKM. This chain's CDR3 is CASSLWVSTNEKLFF. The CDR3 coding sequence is TGTGCCAGCAGTTTATGGGTATCAACTAATGAAAAACTGTTTTTT.

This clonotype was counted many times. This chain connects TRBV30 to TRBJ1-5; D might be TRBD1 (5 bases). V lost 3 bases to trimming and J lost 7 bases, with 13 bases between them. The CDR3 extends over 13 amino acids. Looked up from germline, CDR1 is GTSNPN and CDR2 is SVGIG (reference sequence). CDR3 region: CAWSVQANQPQHF. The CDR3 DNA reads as TGTGCCTGGAGCGTACAGGCGAACCAGCCCCAGCATTTT.

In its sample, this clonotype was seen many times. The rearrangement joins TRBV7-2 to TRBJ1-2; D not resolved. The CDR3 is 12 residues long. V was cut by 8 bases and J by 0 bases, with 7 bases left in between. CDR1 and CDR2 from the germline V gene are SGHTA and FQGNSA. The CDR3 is CASRHTNYGYTF. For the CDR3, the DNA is TGTGCCAGCCGACATACTAACTATGGCTACACCTTC.

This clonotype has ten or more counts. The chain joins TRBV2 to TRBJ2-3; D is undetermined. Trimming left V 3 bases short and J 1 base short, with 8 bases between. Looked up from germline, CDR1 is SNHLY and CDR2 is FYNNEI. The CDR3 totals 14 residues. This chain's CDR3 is CASSDRVGTDTQYF. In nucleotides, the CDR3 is TGTGCCAGCAGTGACCGGGTTGGCACAGATACGCAGTATTTT. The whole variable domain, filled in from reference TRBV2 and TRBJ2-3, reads EPEVTQTPSHQVTQMGQEVILRCVPISNHLYFYWYRQILGQKVEFLVSFYNNEISEKSEIFDDQFSVERPDGSNFTLKIRSTKLEDSAMYFCASSDRVGTDTQYFGPGTRLTVL.